These 31 T cell receptor beta chains were all obtained from the same sample, sequenced in a study of blood T cell repertoires in COVID-19. Generated by immunoSEQ multiplex PCR, the TCRdb table keeps only in-frame clones and is missing some. The data hold 55,000 to 80,000 clones, with less than 85% observed a single time. Sequencing was carried out using peripheral blood. These receptors were collected from a man aged 80 or over with active COVID-19.

The chain couples TRBV6-1 to TRBJ1-5; 7 nucleotides agree with TRBD1. The CDR3 contains 16 residues. Germline V gene lookup returns CDR1 MNHNS and CDR2 SASEGT. The junction had 5 bases not matched to a gene; V was cut back by 3 bases and J by 0 bases. CDR3: CASSDEGQTSNQPQHF. The DNA for the CDR3 is TGTGCCAGCAGTGATGAGGGACAGACTAGCAATCAGCCCCAGCATTTT.

J is TRBJ2-1 and V is TRBV7-9, with D uncertain. Germline V CDR1 and CDR2: SEHNR, FQNEAQ (reference sequence). This CDR3 has 14 amino acids. V lost 7 bases to trimming and J lost 0 bases, with 10 bases between them. CDR3 protein: CASTNPNSYNEQFF. CDR3 in DNA: TGTGCCAGCACCAACCCAAACTCCTACAATGAGCAGTTCTTC.

Regarding this clone: An end of the junction does not agree with germline; a read error may underlie this. The chain joins TRBV4-2 to TRBJ1-2; possible D gene TRBD1, 5 bases. Germline loops: CDR1 LGHNA, CDR2 YNFKEQ. The CDR3 totals 16 residues. CDR3 amino acids: CASSQDQDINSYSYTF. The CDR3 DNA sequence: TGTGCCAGCAGCCAAGACCAGGACATTAATAGCTATAGCTACACCTTC.

The chain is built from TRBV4-2 and TRBJ2-3, with D perhaps TRBD2 (6 bases). Germline CDR1 is LGHNA and CDR2 is YNFKEQ. This CDR3 has 15 residues. V lost 4 bases and J lost 5, with 16 bases in between. The CDR3 bases are TGTGCCAGCAGCCCCCGGGGAGGAGCAATAGATACGCAGTATTTT. Translated, it gives CASSPRGGAIDTQYF.

This clone was seen only a few times. The rearrangement uses TRBV7-6 and TRBJ2-3, with TRBD2 identical over 9 bases. The length of the CDR3 is 16 residues. J gave up 2 bases and V 1 base, and 4 bases lay outside the gene matches. Germline V gene data show CDR1 as SGHVS and CDR2 as FNYEAQ. The CDR3 here is CASSLVSGSTTDTQYF. The CDR3 DNA reads TGTGCCAGCAGCTTAGTTAGCGGGAGTACCACAGATACGCAGTATTTT. Drawing the rest from reference TRBV7-6 and TRBJ2-3, the complete variable domain is GAGVSQSPRYKVTKRGQDVALRCDPISGHVSLYWYRQALGQGPEFLTYFNYEAQQDKSGLPNDRFSAERPEGSISTLTIQRTEQRDSAMYRCASSLVSGSTTDTQYFGPGTRLTVL.

The chain has TRBV14 and TRBJ1-4, with TRBD1 as a possible D gene (5 bases). CDR1 and CDR2 (germline): SGHDN, FVKESK. Trimming shortened V by 3 bases and J by 2 bases, and 13 bases separated the two germline ends. The CDR3 is 16 amino acids. Here the CDR3 DNA reads TGTGCCAGCAGCCAGGAACGACAGATGACTAATGAAAAACTGTTTTTT. Amino acids: CASSQERQMTNEKLFF.

The CDR3 bases are TGTGCCAGCTCACCTCCAGGGGTGAGCACAGATACGCAGTATTTT. Encoded protein: CASSPPGVSTDTQYF. The chain combines TRBV18 with TRBJ2-3; D might be TRBD1 (6 bases). Germline CDR1 is KGHSH and CDR2 is LQKENI. V lost 3 bases and J lost 0, with 10 bases in between. The CDR3 is 15 residues long.

The genes are TRBV7-2 and TRBJ2-1, with D possibly being TRBD2 (6 bases). Germline V CDR1 and CDR2: SGHTA, FQGNSA. This CDR3 spans 15 amino acids. V was clipped by 5 bases and J by 7 bases, with 18 bases between them. CDR3 nucleotide sequence: TGTGCCAGCAGCCCTACGATAGCGGTAAGGAATGAGCAGTTCTTC. Protein product: CASSPTIAVRNEQFF.

This clone was observed once. In DNA form, the CDR3 reads TGTGCCAGCAGCTTGGCTTGGAGTTCAAACATGAACACTGAAGCTTTCTTT. It yields the protein CASSLAWSSNMNTEAFF. The chain has TRBV5-4 and TRBJ1-1; D is uncertain. The CDR3 loop spans 17 amino acids. CDR1 and CDR2 (germline): SGHNT, YYREEE (reference sequence). V lost 0 bases, J lost 0 bases, and 15 bases lay in between.

V and J are TRBV7-3 and TRBJ2-1, with D perhaps TRBD2 (6 bases). The CDR3 covers 16 residues. V lost 5 bases to trimming and J lost 4 bases, with 18 bases between them. Germline lookup yields CDR1 SGHTA and CDR2 FQGTGA. The CDR3 protein is CASSRDPSGYYNEQFF. CDR3 bases: TGTGCCAGCAGCCGAGATCCCAGCGGGTATTACAATGAGCAGTTCTTC.

The chain uses TRBV7-2 and TRBJ1-1, with TRBD1 matching over 7 bases. The trim removed 6 bases at V and 4 bases at J, leaving 8 bases unmatched. This CDR3 is built from 14 residues. The germline V gene encodes CDR1 SGHTA and CDR2 FQGNSA. The CDR3 protein is CASRQGSSVTEAFF. As DNA, the CDR3 is TGTGCCAGCAGACAGGGGTCTTCAGTCACTGAAGCTTTCTTT.

V gene TRBV7-2 combines with J gene TRBJ2-1, with D uncertain. The V gene lost 1 base and the J gene lost 9 bases, with 10 bases spanning the gap. The CDR3 covers 13 residues. The germline V gene has CDR1 SGHTA and CDR2 FQGNSA. As DNA, the CDR3 is TGTGCCAGCAGCTTAGGGCGATCGGGTGAGCAGTTCTTC. This gives the protein CASSLGRSGEQFF.

J is TRBJ2-7 and V is TRBV18, with TRBD2 matching over 9 bases. This CDR3 has 13 amino acids. Germline CDR1 reads KGHSH; CDR2 reads LQKENI. The ends lost 3 bases at V and 4 bases at J; junction bases unmatched: 1. Here the CDR3 DNA reads TGTGCCAGCTCACCGACTAGCGGTTACGAGCAGTACTTC. It is translated as CASSPTSGYEQYF.

The V call is TRBV7-3, the J call TRBJ1-6; 7 bases map to TRBD1. Per the germline V gene, CDR1 is SGHTA and CDR2 is FQGTGA. This CDR3 comprises 14 residues. J gave up 9 bases and V 5 bases, and 7 bases lay outside the gene matches. The CDR3 protein is CASSAGQSFSPLHF. CDR3 nucleotide sequence: TGTGCCAGCAGCGCGGGACAGTCGTTTTCACCCCTCCACTTT.

The chain recombines TRBV19 with TRBJ1-1, with 9 bases identical to TRBD1. The CDR3 extends over 13 amino acids. J lost 8 bases, V lost 4 bases, and 5 bases had no gene match. CDR1 is LNHDA and CDR2 is SQIVND in the germline V gene (reference sequence). Written as DNA, the CDR3 is TGTGCCAGTAGTACAGTACAGGGGGCGGAAGCTTTCTTT. It encodes CASSTVQGAEAFF.

This sequence joins TRBV24-1 and TRBJ2-7, with TRBD2 matching over 13 bases. The V gene's germline CDR1 is KGHDR and CDR2 SFDVKD. The V and J ends lost 2 bases and 4 bases, in that order; junction bases with no gene match: 4. The CDR3 is 16 amino acids. Written as DNA, the CDR3 is TGTGCCACCAGTGATTCAAGGACTAGCGGGAGTTACGAGCAGTACTTC. This gives the protein CATSDSRTSGSYEQYF.

The genes are TRBV7-2 and TRBJ2-7, with 8 nucleotides matching TRBD1. V lost 0 bases to trimming and J lost 3 bases; unmatched junction nucleotides: 7. CDR3 length: 16 amino acids. CDR1 and CDR2 (germline): SGHTA, FQGNSA. CDR3 DNA sequence: TGTGCCAGCAGCTTAGCTGGACAGGGAGCGGTCTACGAGCAGTACTTC. This sequence encodes CASSLAGQGAVYEQYF.

V gene TRBV7-2 combines with J gene TRBJ1-1; D gene unclear. The ends were cut back, 2 bases at V and 7 bases at J, with 14 bases in the middle. This CDR3 region has 14 residues. Germline V gene lookup returns CDR1 SGHTA and CDR2 FQGNSA. The CDR3, as DNA: TGTGCCAGCAGCTTACCGCCGGGTGGATTTGAAGCTTTCTTT. This translates into CASSLPPGGFEAFF.

For this clone: Other DNA sequences in this specimen translate into the identical CDR3. The genes are TRBV10-3 and TRBJ1-1; no reliable D call. V was pared by 0 bases and J by 2 bases, with 10 bases between. The length of the CDR3 is 15 residues. Germline CDR1 and CDR2: ENHRY and SYGVKD. CDR3 nucleotides: TGTGCCATCAGTGAGTCGGCAGACTTAAACACTGAAGCTTTCTTT. This translates into CAISESADLNTEAFF.

V and J are TRBV5-4 and TRBJ2-3; 11 bases match TRBD2. Germline CDR1 is SGHNT and CDR2 is YYREEE (reference sequence). The CDR3 totals 19 residues. V was pared by 0 bases and J by 6 bases, with 15 bases of the junction left unmatched. CDR3 nucleotide sequence: TGTGCCAGCAGCTTGGAAGTCGCGGCACTAGCGGGAGCGTCGGATACGCAGTATTTT. Translated: CASSLEVAALAGASDTQYF.

The chain's CDR3 is CASTQNSNQPQHF. The CDR3, as DNA: TGTGCCAGCACACAGAATAGCAATCAGCCCCAGCATTTT. The chain recombines TRBV6-5 with TRBJ1-5; D gene unclear. Looked up from germline, CDR1 is MNHEY and CDR2 is SVGAGI. This CDR3 spans 13 amino acids. The V end lost 7 bases, the J end lost 0 bases, and 7 bases lay between the germline ends.

The chain couples TRBV2 to TRBJ2-1; D perhaps matches TRBD1 (5 bases). The CDR3 covers 13 residues. V lost 7 bases, J lost 4 bases, and 11 bases lay in between. Germline values: CDR1 SNHLY, CDR2 FYNNEI. The CDR3 protein is CASNGQTYNEQFF. The CDR3 DNA sequence: TGTGCCAGCAACGGACAAACTTACAATGAGCAGTTCTTC.

The chain is built from TRBV11-2 and TRBJ2-3, with D possibly being TRBD2 (6 bases). Germline CDR1 reads SGHAT; CDR2 reads FQNNGV. The CDR3 is made up of 18 amino acids. V dropped 1 base and J dropped 3 bases, with 20 bases sitting between them. As DNA, the CDR3 is TGTGCCAGCAGCTTAGTCGTGACTAGGCATTTCGGGACAGATACGCAGTATTTT. This gives the protein CASSLVVTRHFGTDTQYF.

The chain joins TRBV6-5 to TRBJ2-3; a weak D match, TRBD1 (5 bases). Trimming stripped 6 bases from V and 0 bases from J, with 16 bases between. The CDR3 sequence is 16 residues long. Germline CDR1 reads MNHEY; CDR2 reads SVGAGI. The CDR3 region is CASSYLGGASTDTQYF. CDR3 nucleotides: TGTGCCAGCAGCTACCTCGGTGGGGCCAGCACAGATACGCAGTATTTT.

This clone was observed a few times. The chain carries TRBV7-2 and TRBJ2-1; 7 positions agree with TRBD2. V lost 8 bases, J lost 6 bases, and 10 bases stayed unmatched. This CDR3 is 14 amino acids long. CDR1 is SGHTA, CDR2 FQGNSA, per germline. This chain's CDR3 is CASSPGRGGNEQFF. The DNA of the CDR3 is TGTGCCAGCTCCCCGGGGAGGGGTGGCAATGAGCAGTTCTTC.

The chain has TRBV12-3 or TRBV12-4 and TRBJ1-5, with 11 bases aligning to TRBD1. The CDR3 loop spans 12 amino acids. V dropped 8 bases and J dropped 6; count of bases not matched to a gene: 0. The CDR3 coding sequence is TGTGCCAGCGGGACAGGGGGTCAGCCCCAGCATTTT. This sequence encodes CASGTGGQPQHF.

J is TRBJ2-2 and V is TRBV7-9; TRBD1 is a possible D gene (6 bases). V was pared by 5 bases and J by 7 bases, with 14 bases between. This CDR3 has 14 residues. CDR1 is SEHNR, CDR2 FQNEAQ, per germline (reference sequence). Written as DNA, the CDR3 is TGTGCCAGCAGCCCAAGCGGACAGCACGGGGAGCTGTTTTTT. Protein: CASSPSGQHGELFF.

This chain connects TRBV5-1 to TRBJ2-3, with 9 bases identical to TRBD2. The junction had 11 bases not matched to a gene; V was cut back by 6 bases and J by 0 bases. CDR1 and CDR2 from the germline V gene are SGHRS and YFSETQ. This CDR3 is 17 amino acids long. DNA for the CDR3: TGCGCCAGCACTCGGGGGGCCCTAGCGGGGAGCACAGATACGCAGTATTTT. Residues: CASTRGALAGSTDTQYF.

The V and J genes are TRBV7-6 and TRBJ2-7; TRBD2 matches at 11 bases. Germline V CDR1 and CDR2: SGHVS, FNYEAQ. The CDR3 extends over 16 amino acids. J was trimmed by 2 bases and V by 2 bases; bases with no gene match: 5. CDR3 in DNA: TGTGCCAGCAGCTTATCTACTAGCGGGAGACCCTACGAGCAGTACTTC. Translated: CASSLSTSGRPYEQYF.

The chain has TRBV9 and TRBJ2-7, with TRBD2 matching 8 bases. The CDR3 is made up of 15 amino acids. The trim removed 0 bases at V and 2 bases at J, leaving 4 bases unmatched. Germline V lookup: CDR1 SGDLS, CDR2 YYNGEE. CDR3 bases: TGTGCCAGCAGCGTAGTACTAGCGGCGACCTACGAGCAGTACTTC. Protein product: CASSVVLAATYEQYF.

V usage is TRBV6-2 or TRBV6-3 and J usage is TRBJ2-5; maybe TRBD2 (6 bases). The germline V gene encodes CDR1 MNHEY and CDR2 SVGEGT. Trimming left V 6 bases short and J 7 bases short, with 15 bases between. CDR3 length: 13 residues. The CDR3 nucleotides are TGTGCCAGCAGCCGCGGTGTGCGGGGGACCCAGTACTTC. Translation gives CASSRGVRGTQYF.